The T cell receptor beta chain described here comes from a study of cytomegalovirus exposure and HLA in healthy donors. The study, taken as a whole, reports: A later analysis showed HLA-associated TCR beta chains outstripping equally common others in clonal expansion. Donors were assumed by presence/absence analyses to have roughly uniform sequencing depth.

PCR amplification relied on 60 Vbeta primers (plus 13 Jbeta primers). Clones were sequenced by immunoSEQ multiplex PCR, and TCRdb holds only the in-frame ones, with some missing. The repertoire holds around 94,000 clones, with roughly three fifths as singletons. The CDR3 extends over 12 amino acids. CDR1 is MNHEY, CDR2 SVGAGI, per germline. The V and J ends lost 6 bases and 4 bases respectively, with 9 bases between them. About this clone itself: Its antigen is not identified.

The sample taken for sequencing was PBMCs. This chain connects TRBV6-5 to TRBJ1-1, with D tentatively TRBD1 (5 bases). The clonotype comes from a man aged 25-45 years in good health and CMV-seronegative. DNA for the CDR3: TGTGCCAGCAGCCCAGGGCTCACTGAAGCTTTCTTT. Protein product: CASSPGLTEAFF.